A few counts support the clone carrying this T cell receptor beta chain. This specimen belongs to a study of CD8 T cells in Susac syndrome. Per the germline V gene, CDR1 is MGHDK and CDR2 is SYGVNS. The CDR3 is 12 residues long. The germline V and J ends were trimmed by 4 bases and 0 bases, with 4 bases remaining between them. The RNA, roughly 0.45 to 1 ug, was put through reverse transcription using random hexamers. A single record per CDR3 protein comes from TCRdb applying MiXCR to the immunoSEQ multiplex PCR reads. The sample lists approximately 190,000 distinct CDR3 sequences, approximately 95% occurring once.

What was sequenced was CD8+ T cells from PBMCs. This TCR was recovered from a human donor with Susac syndrome. This rearrangement joins TRBV25-1 to TRBJ2-7; D not resolved. In DNA, the CDR3 is TGTGCCAGCAGTGTTAGCTCCTACGAGCAGTACTTC. It is translated as CASSVSSYEQYF.